One and the same sample provided the 22 T cell receptor beta chains below, sequenced in a study of T cell repertoires in cytomegalovirus infection. These receptors are not linked to any known antigen. One entry per CDR3 protein, called by TCRdb with MiXCR from the reads. This table has fewer than 350,000 distinct CDR3 sequences, just under 30% appearing once. The sequenced sample was cultured PBMCs, obtained from culture after CMV antigen stimulation. The receptors were sampled from a human donor in good health (CMV status not recorded). Some clones in this sample may be carry-over from other donors' samples.

In its sample, this clonotype was seen once. The chain uses TRBV20-1 and TRBJ1-6; 8 nucleotides align to TRBD1. V shed 5 bases and J 7 bases; nucleotides not matched to a gene: 4. The CDR3 totals 13 residues. Germline values: CDR1 DFQATT, CDR2 SNEGSKA (reference sequence). The CDR3 DNA sequence: TGCAGTGCTCCGACAGGGGACAATTCACCCCTCCACTTT. Protein product: CSAPTGDNSPLHF.

The V call is TRBV24-1, the J call TRBJ1-1; 9 bases are a match to TRBD1. CDR1 is KGHDR and CDR2 is SFDVKD in the germline V gene. Trimming took 3 bases from V and 0 from J; bases not matched to a gene: 28. The CDR3 has 24 residues. This CDR3 reads CATSDRTGTGSSTISQLMNTEAFF. The CDR3 coding sequence is TGTGCCACCAGTGATCGTACCGGGACAGGGTCCTCCACTATCTCCCAACTGATGAACACTGAAGCTTTCTTT.

The V gene is TRBV10-3, the J gene TRBJ1-1; D ambiguous. Germline V gene data show CDR1 as ENHRY and CDR2 as SYGVKD. The CDR3 runs to 13 residues. V lost 7 bases and J 0 bases, leaving 9 bases between the germline ends. This CDR3 reads CAINPGMNTEAFF. As DNA, the CDR3 is TGTGCCATCAATCCGGGGATGAACACTGAAGCTTTCTTT.

V gene TRBV3-1 combines with J gene TRBJ2-4; D gene ambiguous. This CDR3 has 14 residues. Trimming took off 4 bases at V and 6 bases at J, with 13 bases between the two ends. Germline CDR1 is LGHDT and CDR2 is YNNKEL (reference sequence). CDR3: CASSPTGLRNIQYF. The CDR3 coding sequence is TGTGCCAGCAGCCCTACGGGTCTCCGAAACATTCAGTACTTC.

The chain carries TRBV2 and TRBJ2-2; 8 nucleotides align to TRBD2. Trimming removed 7 bases from V and 6 bases from J; junction bases left unmatched: 10. This CDR3 region has 15 residues. The germline V gene encodes CDR1 SNHLY and CDR2 FYNNEI. CDR3: CASKESGSGAGELFF. The CDR3 nucleotides read TGTGCCAGCAAGGAGAGCGGGAGTGGCGCCGGGGAGCTGTTTTTT. Supplemented by reference TRBV2 and TRBJ2-2, the full variable domain reads EPEVTQTPSHQVTQMGQEVILRCVPISNHLYFYWYRQILGQKVEFLVSFYNNEISEKSEIFDDQFSVERPDGSNFTLKIRSTKLEDSAMYFCASKESGSGAGELFFGEGSRLTVL.

This clonotype appeared a few times. The genes are TRBV19 and TRBJ2-1; D might be TRBD2 (6 bases). There are 13 residues in the CDR3. V lost 3 bases and J 10 bases, leaving 13 bases between the germline ends. CDR1 LNHDA and CDR2 SQIVND come from the germline V gene (reference sequence). CDR3 nucleotides: TGTGCCAGTAGTATCGGGAGAAATCAAGAGCAGTTCTTC. Translation: CASSIGRNQEQFF. The whole variable domain, filled in from reference TRBV19 and TRBJ2-1, reads DGGITQSPKYLFRKEGQNVTLSCEQNLNHDAMYWYRQDPGQGLRLIYYSQIVNDFQKGDIAEGYSVSREKKESFPLTVTSAQKNPTAFYLCASSIGRNQEQFFGPGTRLTVL.

The CDR3 DNA reads TGCAGGGTGGAGGCCCGAGGCACTGAAGCTTTCTTT. Residues: CRVEARGTEAFF. V and J are TRBV20-1 and TRBJ1-1; D call uncertain. Germline V gene data show CDR1 as DFQATT and CDR2 as SNEGSKA (reference sequence). The length of the CDR3 is 12 residues.

The chain combines TRBV27 with TRBJ1-2, with 7 bases identical to TRBD1. V lost 8 bases, J lost 5 bases, and 11 bases stayed unmatched. The CDR3 has 14 amino acids. Germline values: CDR1 MNHEY, CDR2 SMNVEV (reference sequence). The DNA for the CDR3 is TGTGCCAGCGGCCCAAGACAGGGATCTTATGGCTACACCTTC. It codes for CASGPRQGSYGYTF.

CDR3 sequence reads: CSASRGPGSYNEQFF. The CDR3 DNA sequence: TGCAGTGCTAGCAGGGGGCCGGGGTCCTACAATGAGCAGTTCTTC. The V call is TRBV20-1, the J call TRBJ2-1; TRBD1 agrees at 8 bases. The V gene end was trimmed by 3 bases and the J gene end by 1 base; junction bases not matched to a gene: 5. The germline CDR1 and CDR2 sequences are DFQATT and SNEGSKA (reference sequence). The CDR3 length is 15 residues.

The V call is TRBV9, the J call TRBJ2-1; 7 positions agree with TRBD2. Losses at the gene ends were 2 bases for V and 4 bases for J; bases not matched to a gene: 9. The CDR3 contains 16 residues. Germline V gene data show CDR1 as SGDLS and CDR2 as YYNGEE. In DNA, the CDR3 is TGTGCCAGCAGCGTCGGGGGGAGGAGTTCTTACAATGAGCAGTTCTTC. It codes for CASSVGGRSSYNEQFF.

The genes are TRBV12-3 or TRBV12-4 and TRBJ2-3, with 9 bases lining up with TRBD2. CDR3 length: 16 amino acids. V dropped 9 bases and J dropped 3; count of bases not matched to a gene: 13. DNA for the CDR3: TGTGCCAGTTACAATTATGGCGGGGGGGCGACAGATACGCAGTATTTT. It translates to CASYNYGGGATDTQYF.

The genes are TRBV28 and TRBJ2-5; 11 bases map to TRBD2. Germline values: CDR1 MDHEN, CDR2 SYDVKM. This CDR3 is built from 16 residues. The J segment lost 1 base and the V segment lost 6 bases, leaving 7 bases of the junction unmatched. The CDR3 nucleotides read TGTGCCAGCAGGGCCGGGACTAGCGGACCCCAAGAGACCCAGTACTTC. Protein product: CASRAGTSGPQETQYF.

In its sample, this clonotype was seen a few times. The rearrangement joins TRBV12-3 or TRBV12-4 to TRBJ2-1; no firm D call. V shed 6 bases and J shed 15 bases, with 27 bases lying between them. The CDR3 extends over 15 amino acids. The CDR3 protein is CASRLGIGRTLTLFF. CDR3 in DNA: TGTGCCAGCAGACTGGGTATAGGACGAACCCTAACTCTGTTCTTC.

This chain uses TRBV6-6 with TRBJ2-2; D may be TRBD1 (5 bases). The germline V gene has CDR1 MNHNY and CDR2 SVGAGI (reference sequence). This CDR3 contains 13 residues. V lost 7 bases and J lost 10, with 16 bases in between. The CDR3 protein is CASTHLGPKELFF. DNA of the CDR3: TGTGCCAGCACCCATTTGGGGCCGAAGGAGCTGTTTTTT.

In its sample, this clonotype was seen a few times. J is TRBJ1-1 and V is TRBV6-6; no definite D call. V shed 2 bases and J shed 1 base, with 14 bases lying between them. CDR3 length equals 16 residues. Germline V gene sequence: CDR1 MNHNY, CDR2 SVGAGI (reference sequence). Written as DNA, the CDR3 is TGTGCCAGCAGTTACCCCGCAACTAGACAGAACACTGAAGCTTTCTTT. Translation gives CASSYPATRQNTEAFF.

This clonotype was seen only a few times. This chain connects TRBV11-2 to TRBJ1-1, with D possibly matching TRBD1 (5 bases). V dropped 2 bases and J dropped 7 bases, with 11 bases sitting between them. CDR1 SGHAT and CDR2 FQNNGV come from the germline V gene. This CDR3 comprises 13 residues. In DNA form, the CDR3 reads TGTGCCAGCAGCTTATTCGGCAGGGTTGAAGCTTTCTTT. Residues: CASSLFGRVEAFF.

With respect to this clonotype: This may be a read error: a much more frequent sequence differs by one nucleotide. The chain couples TRBV7-2 to TRBJ2-2; D is undetermined. The CDR3 contains 14 residues. Trimming cost V 4 bases and J 6 bases, with 12 bases left between them. Per germline, CDR1 SGHTA and CDR2 FQGNSA. CDR3 nucleotides: TGTGCCAGCAGCTCAGAAGCAGGCCCCGGGGAGCTGTTTTTT. Translation: CASSSEAGPGELFF. Complete variable domain (other parts from reference TRBV7-2 and TRBJ2-2): GAGVSQSPSNKVTEKGKDVELRCDPISGHTALYWYRQSLGQGLEFLIYFQGNSAPDKSGLPSDRFSAERTGGSVSTLTIQRTQQEDSAVYLCASSSEAGPGELFFGEGSRLTVL.

The chain joins TRBV10-3 to TRBJ2-2, with 9 bases identical to TRBD2. CDR1 and CDR2 (germline): ENHRY, SYGVKD. CDR3 length: 15 amino acids. V lost 6 bases, J lost 7 bases, and 9 bases stayed unmatched. CDR3 sequence: CAISPGRGGHGELFF. The DNA of the CDR3 is TGTGCCATCAGCCCCGGGCGGGGGGGACACGGGGAGCTGTTTTTT.

This clonotype has a count of ten or more. The chain links TRBV11-2 to TRBJ1-1, with D perhaps matching TRBD1 (5 bases). This CDR3 comprises 15 residues. The V gene's germline CDR1 is SGHAT and CDR2 FQNNGV. With 3 bases removed from V and 10 bases from J, the gap between germline ends came to 21 bases. The DNA of the CDR3 is TGTGCCAGCAGCTTTTTACGGGACCCAATTTTGGCAGCTTTCTTT. This translates into CASSFLRDPILAAFF.

This clonotype was observed a few times. The chain recombines TRBV6-5 with TRBJ2-1; weak D call: TRBD1 (6 bases). The CDR3 covers 15 residues. Germline assignment: CDR1 MNHEY and CDR2 SVGAGI. Between the trimmed V and J ends, which lost 0 bases and 7 bases, there was a span of 13 bases. CDR3 DNA sequence: TGTGCCAGCAGTTACTCGAAGGGGGTGGGGAATGAGCAGTTCTTC. Amino acids: CASSYSKGVGNEQFF.

The table lists this clonotype with a few counts. The chain is built from TRBV20-1 and TRBJ1-6; D remains unclear. Trimming cost V 2 bases and J 0 bases, with 11 bases left between them. The germline V gene encodes CDR1 DFQATT and CDR2 SNEGSKA (reference sequence). The CDR3 sequence is 16 residues long. In nucleotides, the CDR3 is TGCAGTGCTAGAAAGGGAATCGTCTCCTATAATTCACCCCTCCACTTT. It encodes CSARKGIVSYNSPLHF.

This chain uses TRBV20-1 with TRBJ2-3; 7 nucleotides line up with TRBD1. CDR1 is DFQATT, CDR2 SNEGSKA, per germline (reference sequence). There are 15 residues in the CDR3. V was pared by 0 bases and J by 0 bases, with 3 bases of the junction left unmatched. CDR3 in amino acids: CSARDHRGSTDTQYF. Written as DNA, the CDR3 is TGCAGTGCTAGAGATCACAGGGGAAGCACAGATACGCAGTATTTT.